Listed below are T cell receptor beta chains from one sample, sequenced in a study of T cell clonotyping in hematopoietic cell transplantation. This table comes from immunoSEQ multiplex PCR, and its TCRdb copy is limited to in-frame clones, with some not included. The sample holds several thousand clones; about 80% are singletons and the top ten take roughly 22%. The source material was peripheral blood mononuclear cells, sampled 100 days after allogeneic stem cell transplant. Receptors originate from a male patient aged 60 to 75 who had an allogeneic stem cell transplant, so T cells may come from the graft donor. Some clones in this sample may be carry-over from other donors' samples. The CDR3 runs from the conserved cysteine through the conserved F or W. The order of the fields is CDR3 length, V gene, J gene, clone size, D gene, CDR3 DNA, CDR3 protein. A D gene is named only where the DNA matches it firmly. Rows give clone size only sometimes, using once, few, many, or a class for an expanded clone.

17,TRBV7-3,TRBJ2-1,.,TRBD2,TGTGCCAGCAGCTTAATCGGACTAGCGGGAGCCTACAATGAGCAGTTCTTC,CASSLIGLAGAYNEQFF
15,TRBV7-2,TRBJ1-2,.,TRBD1,TGTGCCAGCAGCTTAGCCGGACAGGGAATCTATGGCTACACCTTC,CASSLAGQGIYGYTF
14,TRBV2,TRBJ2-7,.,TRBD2,TGTGCCAGCAGAGGACTAGCGGGGTCCTACGAGCAGTACTTC,CASRGLAGSYEQYF
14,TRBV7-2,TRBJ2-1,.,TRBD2,TGTGCCAGCAGCCTAGCGGGCGGGAACAATGAGCAGTTCTTC,CASSLAGGNNEQFF
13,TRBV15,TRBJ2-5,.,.,TGTGCCACCAGCAGAGAAGCGAGGACCCTGCAGTACTTC,CATSREARTLQYF
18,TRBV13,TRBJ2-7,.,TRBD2,TGTGCCAGCAGCAGAGCGGGAGGGCCAAGCGAGGGGGCCTACGAGCAGTACTTC,CASSRAGGPSEGAYEQYF
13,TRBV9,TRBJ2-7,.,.,TGTGCCAGCAGCGTAATCATGGGGGGCGAGCAGTACTTC,CASSVIMGGEQYF
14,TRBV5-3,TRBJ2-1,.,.,TGTGCCAGCAACCCCTGGGGAGAGCGAGATGAGCAGTTCTTC,CASNPWGERDEQFF
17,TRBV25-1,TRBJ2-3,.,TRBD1,TGTGCCAGCAGTGGCATGGCGACAGGGGGGAGGCCAGATACGCAGTATTTT,CASSGMATGGRPDTQYF
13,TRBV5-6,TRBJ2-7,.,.,TGTGCCAGCAGCCCAGGGTTTTTCTACGAGCAGTACTTC,CASSPGFFYEQYF
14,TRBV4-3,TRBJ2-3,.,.,TGCGCCAGCAGCCAAGAGCGGGGGCCAGATACGCAGTATTTT,CASSQERGPDTQYF
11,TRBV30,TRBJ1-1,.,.,TGTGCCTGGAGTGAGAGACATGAAGCTTTCTTT,CAWSERHEAFF
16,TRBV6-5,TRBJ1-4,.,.,TGTGCCAGCAGTTACTCGATGAGGAGCCAAGGTGAAAAACTGTTTTTT,CASSYSMRSQGEKLFF
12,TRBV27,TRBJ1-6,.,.,TGTGCCAGCACGGAATCTAATTCACCCCTCCACTTT,CASTESNSPLHF
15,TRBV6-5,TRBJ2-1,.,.,TGTGCCAGCAGGGGTGGGCTTTCCGCCTACAATGAGCAGTTCTTC,CASRGGLSAYNEQFF
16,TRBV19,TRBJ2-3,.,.,TGTGCCAGTAGTTCCCGGATAGCCCTTAGCACAGATACGCAGTATTTT,CASSSRIALSTDTQYF
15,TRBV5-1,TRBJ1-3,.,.,TGCGCCAGCAGCTTGGCCGCGAGCTCTGGAAACACCATATATTTT,CASSLAASSGNTIYF
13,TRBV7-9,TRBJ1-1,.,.,TGTGCCAGCAGCTTTCCCGGTCGCACTGAAGCTTTCTTT,CASSFPGRTEAFF
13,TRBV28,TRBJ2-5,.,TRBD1,TGTGCCAGCACTTGGGGACAGCAAGAGACCCAGTACTTC,CASTWGQQETQYF
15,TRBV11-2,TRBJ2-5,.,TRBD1,TGTGCCAGCAGCCCACAGGGGGCTGGTGAGGAGACCCAGTACTTC,CASSPQGAGEETQYF
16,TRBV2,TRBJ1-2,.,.,TGTGCCAGCAGTGAAGAGGTGCCAGGGCCTAACTATGGCTACACCTTC,CASSEEVPGPNYGYTF
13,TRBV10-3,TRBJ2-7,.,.,TGTGCCATCACCCCGGGGGTTCCCTACGAGCAGTACTTC,CAITPGVPYEQYF
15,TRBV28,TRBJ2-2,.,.,TGTGCCAGCAGTTTTAACGCAGCCTTGACCGGGGAGCTGTTTTTT,CASSFNAALTGELFF
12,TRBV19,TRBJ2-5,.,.,TGTGCCAGTAGGGGGGGGCGAGAGACCCAGTACTTC,CASRGGRETQYF
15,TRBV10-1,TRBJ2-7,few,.,TGCGCCAGCAGCTCCGGGTTTAGCAGCCCCTACGAGCAGTACTTC,CASSSGFSSPYEQYF